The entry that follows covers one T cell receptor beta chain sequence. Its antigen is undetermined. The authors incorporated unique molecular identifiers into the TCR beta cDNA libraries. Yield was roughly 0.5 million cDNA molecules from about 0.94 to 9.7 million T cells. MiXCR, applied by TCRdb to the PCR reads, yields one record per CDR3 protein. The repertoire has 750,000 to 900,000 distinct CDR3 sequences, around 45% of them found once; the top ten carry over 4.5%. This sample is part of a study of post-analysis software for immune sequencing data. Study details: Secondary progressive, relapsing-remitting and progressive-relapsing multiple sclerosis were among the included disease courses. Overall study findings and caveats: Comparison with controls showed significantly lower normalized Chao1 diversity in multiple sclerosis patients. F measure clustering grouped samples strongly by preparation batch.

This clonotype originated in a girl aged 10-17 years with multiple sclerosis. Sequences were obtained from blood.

The CDR3 spells CASSLLAWGGSGSYNEQFF. CDR3 DNA: TGTGCCAGCAGTTTATTGGCATGGGGCGGGAGCGGCTCCTACAATGAGCAGTTCTTC. The chain uses TRBV27 and TRBJ2-1, with 7 bases identical to TRBD2. The CDR3 runs 19 residues. Losses at the gene ends were 1 base for V and 0 bases for J; bases not matched to a gene: 12. Germline CDR1 and CDR2: MNHEY and SMNVEV (reference sequence).